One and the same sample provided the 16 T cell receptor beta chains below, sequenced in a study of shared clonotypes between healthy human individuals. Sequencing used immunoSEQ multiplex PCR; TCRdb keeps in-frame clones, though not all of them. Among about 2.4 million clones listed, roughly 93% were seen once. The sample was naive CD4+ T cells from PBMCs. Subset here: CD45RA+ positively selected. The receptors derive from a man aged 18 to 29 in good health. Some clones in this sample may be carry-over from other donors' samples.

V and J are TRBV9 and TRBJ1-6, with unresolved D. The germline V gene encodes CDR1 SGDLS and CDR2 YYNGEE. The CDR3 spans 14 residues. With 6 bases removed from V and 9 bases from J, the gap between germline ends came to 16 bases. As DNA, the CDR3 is TGTGCCAGCACCAGGACTCGCCACGGTTCACCCCTCCACTTT. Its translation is CASTRTRHGSPLHF. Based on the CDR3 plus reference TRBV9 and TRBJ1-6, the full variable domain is DSGVTQTPKHLITATGQRVTLRCSPRSGDLSVYWYQQSLDQGLQFLIQYYNGEERAKGNILERFSAQQFPDLHSELNLSSLELGDSALYFCASTRTRHGSPLHFGNGTRLTVT.

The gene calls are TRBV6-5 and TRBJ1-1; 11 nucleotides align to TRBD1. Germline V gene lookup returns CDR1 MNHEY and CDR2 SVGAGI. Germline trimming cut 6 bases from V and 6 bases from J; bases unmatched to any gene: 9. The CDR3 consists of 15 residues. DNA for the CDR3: TGTGCCAGCAGGCTAAAGGACAGGGGGCTAGCTGAAGCTTTCTTT. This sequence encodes CASRLKDRGLAEAFF.

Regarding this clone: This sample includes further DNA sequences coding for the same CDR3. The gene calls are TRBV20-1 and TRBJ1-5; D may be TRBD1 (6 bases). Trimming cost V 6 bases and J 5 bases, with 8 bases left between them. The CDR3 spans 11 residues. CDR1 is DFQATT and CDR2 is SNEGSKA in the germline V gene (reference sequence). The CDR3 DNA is TGCAGTGCAAGGGGGGATCAGCCCCAGCATTTT. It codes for CSARGDQPQHF.

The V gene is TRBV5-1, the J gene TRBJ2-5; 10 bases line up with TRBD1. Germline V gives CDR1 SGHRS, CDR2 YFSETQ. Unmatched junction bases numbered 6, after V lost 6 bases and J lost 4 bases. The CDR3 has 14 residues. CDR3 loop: CASTQTGGRETQYF. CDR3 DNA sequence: TGCGCCAGCACCCAGACAGGGGGCCGAGAGACCCAGTACTTC. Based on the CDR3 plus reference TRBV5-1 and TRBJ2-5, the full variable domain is KAGVTQTPRYLIKTRGQQVTLSCSPISGHRSVSWYQQTPGQGLQFLFEYFSETQRNKGNFPGRFSGRQFSNSRSEMNVSTLELGDSALYLCASTQTGGRETQYFGPGTRLLVL.

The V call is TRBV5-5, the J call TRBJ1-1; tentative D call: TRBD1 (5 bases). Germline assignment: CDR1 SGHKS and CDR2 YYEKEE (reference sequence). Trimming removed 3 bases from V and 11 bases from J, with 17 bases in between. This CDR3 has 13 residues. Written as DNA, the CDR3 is TGTGCCAGCAGCTCCCCCGGGACCCCCGAGGCTTTCTTT. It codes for CASSSPGTPEAFF.

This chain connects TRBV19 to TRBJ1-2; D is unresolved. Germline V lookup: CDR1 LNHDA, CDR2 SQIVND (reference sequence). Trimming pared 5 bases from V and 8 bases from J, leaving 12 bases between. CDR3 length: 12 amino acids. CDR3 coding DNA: TGTGCCAGTAGTGCCGTGGGCTACGGCTACACCTTC. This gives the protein CASSAVGYGYTF.

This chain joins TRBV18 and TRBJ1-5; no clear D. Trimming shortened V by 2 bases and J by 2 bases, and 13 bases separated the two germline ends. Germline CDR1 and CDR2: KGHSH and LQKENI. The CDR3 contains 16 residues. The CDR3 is CASSPVSGYGNQPQHF. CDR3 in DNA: TGTGCCAGCTCACCAGTATCCGGGTACGGCAATCAGCCCCAGCATTTT.

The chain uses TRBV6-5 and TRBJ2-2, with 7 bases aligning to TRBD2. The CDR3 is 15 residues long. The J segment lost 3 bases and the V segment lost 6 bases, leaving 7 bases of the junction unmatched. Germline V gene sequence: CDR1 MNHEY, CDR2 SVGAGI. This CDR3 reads CASRKTSLDTGELFF. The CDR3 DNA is TGTGCCAGCAGGAAGACTAGCCTAGACACCGGGGAGCTGTTTTTT.

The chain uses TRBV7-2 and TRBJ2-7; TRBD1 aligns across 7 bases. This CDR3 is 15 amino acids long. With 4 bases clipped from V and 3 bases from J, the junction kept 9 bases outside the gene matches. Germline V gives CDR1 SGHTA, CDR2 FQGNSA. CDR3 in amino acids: CASSSWDSVHYEQYF. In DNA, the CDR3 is TGTGCCAGCAGCTCTTGGGACAGTGTACACTACGAGCAGTACTTC.

The CDR3 coding sequence is TGTGCCTGGAGTGGCGTGGGGACCCGAGCCAAAAACATTCAGTACTTC. Translation: CAWSGVGTRAKNIQYF. The gene calls are TRBV30 and TRBJ2-4; D may match TRBD1 or TRBD2 (5 bases each). Trimming removed 1 base from V and 0 bases from J, with 13 bases in between. The CDR3 is 16 amino acids. Germline values: CDR1 GTSNPN, CDR2 SVGIG (reference sequence).

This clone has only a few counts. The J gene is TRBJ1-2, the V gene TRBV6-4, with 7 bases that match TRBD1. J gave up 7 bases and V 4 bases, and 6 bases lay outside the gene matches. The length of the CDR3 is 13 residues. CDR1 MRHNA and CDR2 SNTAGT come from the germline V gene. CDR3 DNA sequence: TGTGCCAGCAGTGGGACAGGCCTGAGTGGCTACACCTTC. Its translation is CASSGTGLSGYTF.

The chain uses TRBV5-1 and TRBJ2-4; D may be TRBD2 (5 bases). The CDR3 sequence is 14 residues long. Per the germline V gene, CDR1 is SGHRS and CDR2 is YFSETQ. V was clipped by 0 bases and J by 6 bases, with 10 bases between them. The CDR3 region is CASSLDSRGNIQYF. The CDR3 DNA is TGCGCCAGCAGCTTGGACAGCCGGGGAAACATTCAGTACTTC.

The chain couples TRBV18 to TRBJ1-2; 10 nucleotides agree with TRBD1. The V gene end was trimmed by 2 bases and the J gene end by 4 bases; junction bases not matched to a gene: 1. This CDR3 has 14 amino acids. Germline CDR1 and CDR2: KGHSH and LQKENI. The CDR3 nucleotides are TGTGCCAGCTCACCAGGGACAGGGGCCTATGGCTACACCTTC. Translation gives CASSPGTGAYGYTF.

The CDR3 protein is CASSRGPDQPQHF. DNA of the CDR3: TGTGCCAGCAGCCGAGGACCCGATCAGCCCCAGCATTTT. The chain is built from TRBV11-2 and TRBJ1-5; D gene unclear. Germline loops: CDR1 SGHAT, CDR2 FQNNGV. The CDR3 covers 13 residues. V was clipped by 5 bases and J by 5 bases, with 10 bases between them.

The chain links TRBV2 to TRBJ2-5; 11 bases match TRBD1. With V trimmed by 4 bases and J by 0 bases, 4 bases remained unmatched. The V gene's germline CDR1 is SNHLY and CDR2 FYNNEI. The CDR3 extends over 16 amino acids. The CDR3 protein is CASSGRDRGYQETQYF. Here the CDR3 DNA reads TGTGCCAGCAGTGGTAGGGACAGGGGGTACCAAGAGACCCAGTACTTC.

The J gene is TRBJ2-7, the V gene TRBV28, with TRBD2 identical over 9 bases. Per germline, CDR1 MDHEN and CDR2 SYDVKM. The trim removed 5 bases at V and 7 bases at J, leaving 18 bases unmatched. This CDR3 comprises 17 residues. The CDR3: CASSPSRVGLASQEQYF. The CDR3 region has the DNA TGTGCCAGCAGTCCTTCTAGGGTCGGACTAGCGAGCCAGGAGCAGTACTTC.